The 13 T cell receptor beta chains below were found in one sample sequenced in a study of T-cell reconstitution after alpha-beta-depleted transplantation in children (dated by TCRdb to the mid-2010s). The sample's treatment or condition label, in plain terms: allogeneic hematopoietic cell transplantation with graft depleted of TCRalphabeta T cells and CD19 B cells. The method behind the library was PCR. These reads were obtained on an Illumina HiSeq 2500. TCR libraries were prepared with molecular barcoding, using unique molecular identifiers to normalize TCRbeta repertoire quantification. The raw public reads went through TCRdb reprocessing: fastp at Q25, MiXCR clone calling, in-frame beta chains kept. A single entry per CDR3 protein holds the most common genes and DNA from its merged rows. Recorded for this sample are about 200,000 distinct CDR3 sequences; roughly 7.1% of them occurred a single time. Of the sample, about 5.9% is held by the ten largest clones.

The specimen was PBMCs, collected before TCRalphabeta/CD19-depleted stem cell transplant. The receptor source for this set is a boy aged 2-15 years with acute lymphoblastic leukemia, due to receive a stem cell transplant.

The CDR3 sequence: CASTSSHPTGGNEQFF. Written as DNA, the CDR3 is TGTGCCAGCACCTCTTCCCATCCGACAGGTGGCAATGAGCAGTTCTTC. The chain recombines TRBV7-9 with TRBJ2-1, with a possible D match to TRBD1 (6 bases). V dropped 7 bases and J dropped 6 bases, with 22 bases sitting between them. CDR1 is SEHNR, CDR2 FQNEAQ, per germline (reference sequence). The CDR3 has 16 residues.

This clonotype was detected a few times. The chain combines TRBV7-9 with TRBJ2-5; D unclear. CDR3 length equals 14 residues. In germline, CDR1 is SEHNR, CDR2 FQNEAQ (reference sequence). V lost 1 base to trimming and J lost 0 bases, with 6 bases between them. CDR3 loop: CASSLGRNQETQYF. DNA for the CDR3: TGTGCCAGCAGCTTAGGACGGAACCAAGAGACCCAGTACTTC.

This clonotype was detected only a few times. This chain connects TRBV7-9 to TRBJ2-2, with TRBD1 matching 7 bases. Trimming took 5 bases from V and 6 from J; bases not matched to a gene: 6. CDR3 length: 14 residues. The germline gives CDR1 SEHNR, CDR2 FQNEAQ (reference sequence). The CDR3 is CASSPQGSPGELFF. The CDR3 DNA sequence: TGTGCCAGCAGCCCACAGGGGTCCCCCGGGGAGCTGTTTTTT.

This clonotype has a count of ten or more. This sequence joins TRBV28 and TRBJ2-4; 12 positions agree with TRBD2. Germline values: CDR1 MDHEN, CDR2 SYDVKM. The junction had 3 bases not matched to a gene; V was cut back by 6 bases and J by 0 bases. The CDR3 is 16 residues long. CDR3 nucleotide sequence: TGTGCCAGCAGAGAGACTAGCGGGGGAGCCAAAAACATTCAGTACTTC. This translates into CASRETSGGAKNIQYF.

Many counts were recorded for this clonotype. V usage is TRBV6-2 or TRBV6-3 and J usage is TRBJ2-4; tentative D call: TRBD1 (7 bases). Germline CDR1 is MNHEY and CDR2 is SVGEGT. V was clipped by 6 bases and J by 1 base, with 25 bases between them. The CDR3 is 19 residues long. The CDR3 sequence: CASSTRQGELSGAKNIQYF. As DNA, the CDR3 is TGTGCCAGCAGCACCAGACAGGGCGAATTGAGCGGGGCCAAAAACATTCAGTACTTC.

The genes are TRBV28 and TRBJ2-1; D remains unclear. V was shortened by 5 bases and J by 1 base, with 18 bases between the two germline ends. The CDR3 is made up of 17 amino acids. The germline V gene has CDR1 MDHEN and CDR2 SYDVKM. The CDR3 sequence is CASSTLDRLISYNEQFF. Written as DNA, the CDR3 is TGTGCCAGCAGTACCCTTGATAGGCTTATATCCTACAATGAGCAGTTCTTC.

This clonotype was seen more than once but under ten times. V is TRBV20-1 and J is TRBJ1-5; D is perhaps TRBD1 (5 bases). Germline loops: CDR1 DFQATT, CDR2 SNEGSKA (reference sequence). The CDR3 has 14 amino acids. The germline V and J ends were trimmed by 0 bases and 9 bases, with 15 bases remaining between them. CDR3 DNA sequence: TGCAGTGCTAGAGATTCGGGGGTCATGGGGCCCCAGCATTTT. Translated, it gives CSARDSGVMGPQHF.

This clonotype showed up just a few times. J is TRBJ2-6 and V is TRBV5-1; D uncertain. V dropped 3 bases and J dropped 0 bases, with 13 bases sitting between them. Germline values: CDR1 SGHRS, CDR2 YFSETQ. This CDR3 comprises 17 residues. The CDR3 DNA reads TGCGCCAGCAGCTCAACTCCCGGCAGCTCTGGGGCCAACGTCCTGACTTTC. This encodes CASSSTPGSSGANVLTF.

J is TRBJ2-7 and V is TRBV20-1; 7 bases align to TRBD2. CDR1 is DFQATT and CDR2 is SNEGSKA in the germline V gene (reference sequence). With V trimmed by 6 bases and J by 3 bases, 17 bases remained unmatched. The CDR3 is 16 amino acids. CDR3: CSARRPPGTNDYEQYF. DNA for the CDR3: TGCAGTGCCCGCCGGCCACCCGGGACTAACGACTACGAGCAGTACTTC.

The gene calls are TRBV15 and TRBJ1-2; D is perhaps TRBD1 (5 bases). V gave up 2 bases and J gave up 8 bases, with 12 bases separating them. Per germline, CDR1 LNHNV and CDR2 YYDKDF (reference sequence). The CDR3 has 13 residues. The CDR3: CATSRFKGDGYTF. The CDR3 DNA reads TGTGCCACCAGCAGATTTAAAGGGGACGGCTACACCTTC.

This clonotype was observed at least ten times. V and J are TRBV9 and TRBJ2-1; possibly TRBD1 or TRBD2 for D (5 bases each). With 5 bases removed from V and 4 bases from J, the gap between germline ends came to 19 bases. The CDR3 totals 16 residues. Germline CDR1 is SGDLS and CDR2 is YYNGEE. The CDR3 DNA reads as TGTGCCAGCAGTTCCCCTCGGGGCGGAAGATACAATGAGCAGTTCTTC. Translation gives CASSSPRGGRYNEQFF.

This clonotype came up many times. This sequence joins TRBV20-1 and TRBJ2-7; D is uncertain. CDR1 and CDR2 (germline): DFQATT, SNEGSKA (reference sequence). V lost 0 bases and J lost 2, with 11 bases in between. The length of the CDR3 is 14 residues. The CDR3 loop reads CSAREGLVPYEQYF. The CDR3 bases are TGCAGTGCTAGAGAAGGGCTAGTCCCCTACGAGCAGTACTTC.

This sequence joins TRBV10-3 and TRBJ1-1, with 10 nucleotides matching TRBD1. The length of the CDR3 is 16 residues. Germline CDR1 and CDR2: ENHRY and SYGVKD. V lost 0 bases and J lost 5; bases outside the gene matches: 6. The CDR3: CAISESRDRGDTEAFF. As DNA, the CDR3 is TGTGCCATCAGTGAGTCCCGGGACAGGGGAGATACTGAAGCTTTCTTT.